The 29 T cell receptor beta chains reported below all come from one sample, sequenced in a study of T cell changes during pregnancy in multiple sclerosis. Clones were sequenced by immunoSEQ multiplex PCR, and TCRdb holds only the in-frame ones, with some missing. The sample yields approximately 83,000 clones, 90% to 95% seen once. This sample comprised peripheral blood, obtained in the third trimester of pregnancy. The source of these receptors is a female donor with multiple sclerosis, enrolled in a pregnancy study.

The V and J genes are TRBV7-8 and TRBJ2-7, with D perhaps matching TRBD2 (6 bases). V lost 5 bases and J lost 1, with 18 bases in between. Germline loops: CDR1 SGHVS, CDR2 FQNEAQ. The CDR3 is 16 residues long. CDR3 residues: CASSPKGPGTSYEQYF. The CDR3 DNA follows: TGTGCCAGCAGCCCAAAGGGCCCGGGGACTTCCTACGAGCAGTACTTC.

This chain joins TRBV28 and TRBJ1-3; D gene uncertain. V shed 0 bases and J shed 0 bases, with 3 bases lying between them. Germline V CDR1 and CDR2: MDHEN, SYDVKM. The CDR3 runs to 14 residues. CDR3 nucleotide sequence: TGTGCCAGCAGTTTATGGGCCTCTGGAAACACCATATATTTT. Translation: CASSLWASGNTIYF.

This sequence joins TRBV5-4 and TRBJ2-1; possibly TRBD1 for D (6 bases). V lost 4 bases to trimming and J lost 12 bases, with 17 bases between them. Germline V gene sequence: CDR1 SGHNT, CDR2 YYREEE (reference sequence). The CDR3 has 13 residues. The CDR3 reads CASSPGDQFVQFF. The CDR3, as DNA: TGTGCCAGCAGCCCAGGGGACCAGTTCGTGCAGTTCTTC.

V gene TRBV5-8 combines with J gene TRBJ1-5, with TRBD1 identical over 8 bases. V shed 4 bases and J 6 bases; nucleotides not matched to a gene: 9. Germline lookup yields CDR1 SGHTS and CDR2 YDEGEE. The CDR3 length is 15 residues. CDR3: CASSPLSRGLQPQHF. CDR3 DNA sequence: TGTGCCAGCAGCCCCCTTTCCAGGGGGCTTCAGCCCCAGCATTTT.

The chain links TRBV15 to TRBJ2-1; 13 bases map to TRBD2. Germline assignment: CDR1 LNHNV and CDR2 YYDKDF (reference sequence). Trimming at V came to 9 bases and at J to 7 bases, leaving 3 bases not matched to a gene. The CDR3 runs to 13 residues. DNA for the CDR3: TGTGCCACGGAGGGACTAGCGGGGAATGAGCAGTTCTTC. This sequence encodes CATEGLAGNEQFF.

This clone turned up a few times. The CDR3 DNA follows: TGCGCCAGCAGTCCCCCACAGGGTGGCTATGGCTACACCTTC. This codes for CASSPPQGGYGYTF. This chain joins TRBV5-1 and TRBJ1-2; a possible D gene is TRBD1 (6 bases). The CDR3 is 14 amino acids. V lost 5 bases and J lost 4, with 15 bases in between. Germline V gives CDR1 SGHRS, CDR2 YFSETQ.

The J gene is TRBJ1-2, the V gene TRBV5-6, with D maybe TRBD1 (5 bases). V lost 4 bases and J lost 4, with 11 bases in between. Germline V gene sequence: CDR1 SGHDT, CDR2 YYEEEE. The CDR3 is 13 residues long. The CDR3 DNA reads as TGTGCCAGCAGCCAGACAGCGCCCTATGGCTACACCTTC. This gives the protein CASSQTAPYGYTF.

The CDR3 is CSVAHNSNQPQHF. Written as DNA, the CDR3 is TGCAGCGTTGCACACAATAGCAATCAGCCCCAGCATTTT. The chain carries TRBV29-1 and TRBJ1-5; no definite D call. Germline lookup yields CDR1 SQVTM and CDR2 ANQGSEA. The V and J ends lost 4 bases and 0 bases respectively, with 7 bases between them. CDR3 length: 13 residues.

The chain employs TRBV5-1 and TRBJ1-3, with 7 nucleotides matching TRBD1. CDR1 SGHRS and CDR2 YFSETQ come from the germline V gene. The trim removed 4 bases at V and 2 bases at J, leaving 6 bases unmatched. This CDR3 spans 15 amino acids. Written as DNA, the CDR3 is TGCGCCAGCAGCAATACAGGGGTGCCTGGAAACACCATATATTTT. Translating it yields CASSNTGVPGNTIYF.

The V and J genes are TRBV28 and TRBJ2-5, with 7 bases fitting TRBD1. This CDR3 has 14 residues. The ends lost 6 bases at V and 0 bases at J; junction bases unmatched: 4. CDR1 is MDHEN, CDR2 SYDVKM, per germline. The CDR3 protein is CASSPTGYQETQYF. The DNA for the CDR3 is TGTGCCAGCAGCCCGACAGGGTACCAAGAGACCCAGTACTTC.

Written as DNA, the CDR3 is TGTGCCAGCAGTTACTCCGACCGGGACACCCAAGAGACCCAGTACTTC. Protein product: CASSYSDRDTQETQYF. The J gene is TRBJ2-5, the V gene TRBV6-6; D may be TRBD1 (6 bases). V was shortened by 0 bases and J by 1 base, with 12 bases between the two germline ends. The CDR3 covers 16 residues. Per the germline V gene, CDR1 is MNHNY and CDR2 is SVGAGI (reference sequence).

The gene calls are TRBV28 and TRBJ2-7, with a possible D match to TRBD2 (5 bases). This CDR3 contains 15 residues. Germline assignment: CDR1 MDHEN and CDR2 SYDVKM. Trimming cost V 3 bases and J 4 bases, with 16 bases left between them. As DNA, the CDR3 is TGTGCCAGCAGTTTCGCCCTGGACTGGATTTACGAGCAGTACTTC. Translated, it gives CASSFALDWIYEQYF.

The rearrangement uses TRBV19 and TRBJ1-5; a weak D match, TRBD1 (6 bases). Trimming stripped 5 bases from V and 1 base from J, with 12 bases between. CDR3 length equals 15 residues. CDR1 and CDR2 from the germline V gene are LNHDA and SQIVND (reference sequence). The CDR3 DNA sequence: TGTGCCAGTAGTTTACAGGGTGTCAGCAATCAGCCCCAGCATTTT. Its protein product is CASSLQGVSNQPQHF.

V gene TRBV7-8 combines with J gene TRBJ2-1, with 8 bases aligning to TRBD2. The junction had 11 bases not matched to a gene; V was cut back by 1 base and J by 12 bases. Germline lookup yields CDR1 SGHVS and CDR2 FQNEAQ. The CDR3 has 15 residues. CDR3 nucleotides: TGTGCCAGCAGCTTAGTTCGGCGGGAGGATACGGGGCAGTTCTTC. Translation: CASSLVRREDTGQFF. Variable domain in full (rest from reference TRBV7-8 and TRBJ2-1): GAGVSQSPRYKVAKRGQDVALRCDPISGHVSLFWYQQALGQGPEFLTYFQNEAQLDKSGLPSDRFFAERPEGSVSTLKIQRTQQEDSAVYLCASSLVRREDTGQFFGPGTRLTVL.

This chain joins TRBV19 and TRBJ2-1, with D tentatively TRBD2 (5 bases). V dropped 5 bases and J dropped 7 bases, with 15 bases sitting between them. CDR1 and CDR2 from the germline V gene are LNHDA and SQIVND (reference sequence). The CDR3 length is 14 residues. The CDR3 loop reads CASSVSQWENEQFF. The CDR3 DNA reads as TGTGCCAGTAGTGTCAGTCAATGGGAGAATGAGCAGTTCTTC.

The V call is TRBV18, the J call TRBJ1-5; 9 positions agree with TRBD1. There are 18 residues in the CDR3. The germline gives CDR1 KGHSH, CDR2 LQKENI. Trimming removed 3 bases from V and 3 bases from J; junction bases left unmatched: 12. The CDR3, as DNA: TGTGCCAGCTCACCTAAACCCGGGACAGGGTCCTTCAATCAGCCCCAGCATTTT. Residues: CASSPKPGTGSFNQPQHF.

CDR3 sequence reads: CAWSVGGRETQYF. The CDR3 nucleotides are TGTGCCTGGAGTGTAGGAGGGAGGGAGACCCAGTACTTC. The genes are TRBV30 and TRBJ2-5; the D gene is possibly TRBD2 (6 bases). V was trimmed by 0 bases and J by 5 bases, leaving 10 bases between them. This CDR3 contains 13 residues. CDR1 and CDR2 from the germline V gene are GTSNPN and SVGIG (reference sequence).

The rearrangement links TRBV19 to TRBJ1-1, with unresolved D. CDR3 length: 14 residues. CDR1 and CDR2 (germline): LNHDA, SQIVND (reference sequence). V was trimmed by 7 bases and J by 4 bases, leaving 16 bases between them. Written as DNA, the CDR3 is TGTGCCAGTACGGACTACCCTCTAGGCACTGAAGCTTTCTTT. It yields the protein CASTDYPLGTEAFF.

The CDR3 DNA follows: TGTGCCACCAGCAGTGGGGGACTAGCGGGAGGGCCCTCGAGCTCCTACAATGAGCAGTTCTTC. Encoded protein: CATSSGGLAGGPSSSYNEQFF. The V call is TRBV15, the J call TRBJ2-1, with 16 nucleotides matching TRBD2. Germline V gene lookup returns CDR1 LNHNV and CDR2 YYDKDF (reference sequence). The CDR3 contains 21 residues. J lost 0 bases, V lost 3 bases, and 11 bases had no gene match.

This chain uses TRBV19 with TRBJ2-3; maybe TRBD1 (5 bases). The length of the CDR3 is 14 residues. Trimming took off 10 bases at V and 3 bases at J, with 17 bases between the two ends. The germline CDR1 and CDR2 sequences are LNHDA and SQIVND (reference sequence). CDR3 residues: CATRGGPLTDTQYF. In DNA form, the CDR3 reads TGTGCCACTAGGGGTGGGCCCCTGACAGATACGCAGTATTTT.

The J gene is TRBJ1-1, the V gene TRBV2; D ambiguous. The CDR3 contains 12 residues. CDR1 is SNHLY, CDR2 FYNNEI, per germline. With 7 bases removed from V and 11 bases from J, the gap between germline ends came to 17 bases. CDR3 amino acids: CASIEGDVGAFF. For the CDR3, the DNA is TGTGCCAGCATCGAGGGCGATGTTGGGGCTTTCTTT. The whole variable domain, remainder taken from reference TRBV2 and TRBJ1-1, is EPEVTQTPSHQVTQMGQEVILRCVPISNHLYFYWYRQILGQKVEFLVSFYNNEISEKSEIFDDQFSVERPDGSNFTLKIRSTKLEDSAMYFCASIEGDVGAFFGQGTRLTVV.

The V call is TRBV2, the J call TRBJ1-5, with TRBD1 matching over 7 bases. The germline gives CDR1 SNHLY, CDR2 FYNNEI. The CDR3 consists of 14 residues. Trimming took 8 bases from V and 1 from J; bases not matched to a gene: 5. The CDR3 reads CASSQGLSNQPQHF. Here the CDR3 DNA reads TGTGCCAGCTCACAGGGGTTAAGCAATCAGCCCCAGCATTTT.

The chain recombines TRBV11-1 with TRBJ2-2; D might be TRBD1 (6 bases). V dropped 6 bases and J dropped 4 bases, with 15 bases sitting between them. The germline V gene has CDR1 SGHAT and CDR2 FQDESV (reference sequence). The CDR3 extends over 15 amino acids. The CDR3 loop reads CASRQNRAPTGELFF. DNA of the CDR3: TGTGCCAGCAGGCAAAACAGGGCTCCCACCGGGGAGCTGTTTTTT. Full variable domain (missing parts from reference TRBV11-1 and TRBJ2-2): EAEVAQSPRYKITEKSQAVAFWCDPISGHATLYWYRQILGQGPELLVQFQDESVVDDSQLPKDRFSAERLKGVDSTLKIQPAELGDSAMYLCASRQNRAPTGELFFGEGSRLTVL.

V is TRBV5-6 and J is TRBJ2-5; D is uncertain. Germline V gene sequence: CDR1 SGHDT, CDR2 YYEEEE. The V and J ends lost 4 bases and 7 bases respectively, with 14 bases between them. The CDR3 sequence is 13 residues long. DNA of the CDR3: TGTGCCAGCAGCGAGACTTACTTAGGGACCCAGTACTTC. As protein: CASSETYLGTQYF.

The chain combines TRBV18 with TRBJ1-5; no reliable D call. Trimming stripped 3 bases from V and 0 bases from J, with 9 bases between. CDR1 KGHSH and CDR2 LQKENI come from the germline V gene. CDR3 size: 15 residues. The CDR3 is CASSPTGISNQPQHF. In DNA form, the CDR3 reads TGTGCCAGCTCACCGACCGGGATTAGCAATCAGCCCCAGCATTTT.

The DNA for the CDR3 is TGTGCCAGCAGATCCAGGTTGGGCAATGAAAAACTGTTTTTT. It is translated as CASRSRLGNEKLFF. The rearrangement uses TRBV28 and TRBJ1-4; the D is unclear. V lost 6 bases and J lost 5, with 13 bases in between. The CDR3 runs 14 residues. CDR1 MDHEN and CDR2 SYDVKM come from the germline V gene. The variable domain in full, completed from reference TRBV28 and TRBJ1-4, reads DVKVTQSSRYLVKRTGEKVFLECVQDMDHENMFWYRQDPGLGLRLIYFSYDVKMKEKGDIPEGYSVSREKKERFSLILESASTNQTSMYLCASRSRLGNEKLFFGSGTQLSVL.

The chain employs TRBV5-1 and TRBJ2-3; TRBD2 aligns across 14 bases. Unmatched junction bases numbered 6, after V lost 2 bases and J lost 1 base. Looked up from germline, CDR1 is SGHRS and CDR2 is YFSETQ. This CDR3 spans 18 amino acids. In DNA, the CDR3 is TGCGCCAGCAGCTTATTACCGGGACTAGCGGGAGGCACAGATACGCAGTATTTT. It yields the protein CASSLLPGLAGGTDTQYF. Combining the CDR3 with reference TRBV5-1 and TRBJ2-3 gives the whole variable domain KAGVTQTPRYLIKTRGQQVTLSCSPISGHRSVSWYQQTPGQGLQFLFEYFSETQRNKGNFPGRFSGRQFSNSRSEMNVSTLELGDSALYLCASSLLPGLAGGTDTQYFGPGTRLTVL.

This clone was counted many times. The chain links TRBV2 to TRBJ2-2; tentatively, D is TRBD1 (6 bases). From germline, CDR1 is SNHLY and CDR2 FYNNEI. CDR3 length: 14 residues. Trimming removed 6 bases at V and 1 base at J, with 9 bases between. As DNA, the CDR3 is TGTGCCAGCAGCCGCAGGGGGAACACCGGGGAGCTGTTTTTT. Translated, it gives CASSRRGNTGELFF.

This rearrangement joins TRBV5-4 to TRBJ1-1; TRBD1 might be the D (5 bases). Germline V CDR1 and CDR2: SGHNT, YYREEE (reference sequence). V lost 6 bases and J 0 bases, leaving 15 bases between the germline ends. This CDR3 comprises 15 residues. The CDR3 nucleotides read TGTGCCAGCACCCCTGCTCGGGGGATGAACACTGAAGCTTTCTTT. This encodes CASTPARGMNTEAFF.